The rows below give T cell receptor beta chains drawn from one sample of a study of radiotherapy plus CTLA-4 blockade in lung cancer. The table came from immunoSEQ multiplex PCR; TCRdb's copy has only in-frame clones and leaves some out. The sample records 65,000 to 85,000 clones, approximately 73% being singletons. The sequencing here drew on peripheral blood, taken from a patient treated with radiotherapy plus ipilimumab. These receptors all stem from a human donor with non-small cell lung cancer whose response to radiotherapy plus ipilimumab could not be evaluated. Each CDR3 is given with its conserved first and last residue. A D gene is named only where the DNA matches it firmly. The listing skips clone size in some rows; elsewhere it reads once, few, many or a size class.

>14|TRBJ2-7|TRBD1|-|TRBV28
CASRFSGGPYEQYF
TGTGCCAGCAGATTTTCAGGGGGTCCCTACGAGCAGTACTTC
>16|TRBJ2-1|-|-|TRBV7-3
CASSSGGGGPWDEQFF
TGTGCCAGCAGCTCTGGAGGAGGAGGGCCTTGGGATGAGCAGTTCTTC
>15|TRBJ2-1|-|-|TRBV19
CASSIAAGEYNEQFF
TGTGCCAGTAGTATAGCCGCAGGGGAGTACAATGAGCAGTTCTTC
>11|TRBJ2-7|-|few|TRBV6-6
CASRSSYEQYF
TGTGCCAGCCGGAGCTCCTACGAGCAGTACTTC
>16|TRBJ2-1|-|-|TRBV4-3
CASSQAAGLRENEQFF
TGCGCCAGCAGCCAAGCCGCGGGATTAAGGGAGAATGAGCAGTTCTTC
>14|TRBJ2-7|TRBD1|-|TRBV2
CASSRDRVSYEQYF
TGTGCCAGCAGCCGGGACAGGGTTTCCTACGAGCAGTACTTC
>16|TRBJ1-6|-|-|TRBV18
CASSPLRVRDNSPLHF
TGTGCCAGCTCACCACTCCGAGTCCGGGATAATTCACCCCTCCACTTT
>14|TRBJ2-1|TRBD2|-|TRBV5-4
CASFRGLVDNEQFF
TGTGCCAGCTTCCGGGGACTAGTCGACAATGAGCAGTTCTTC
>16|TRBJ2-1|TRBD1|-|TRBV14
CASSHPGTGIYNEQFF
TGTGCCAGCAGCCACCCCGGGACAGGGATCTACAATGAGCAGTTCTTC
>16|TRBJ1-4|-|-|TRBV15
CATSRGDSSTNEKLFF
TGTGCCACCAGCAGAGGCGACAGTTCAACTAATGAAAAACTGTTTTTT
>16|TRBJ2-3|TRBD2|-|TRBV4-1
CASSQGPAGAGATQYF
TGCGCCAGCAGCCAGGGACCAGCGGGGGCTGGAGCTACGCAGTATTTT
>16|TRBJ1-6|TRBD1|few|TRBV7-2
CASSSRQGVGDSPLHF
TGTGCCAGCAGCTCTCGACAGGGGGTCGGGGATTCACCCCTCCACTTT
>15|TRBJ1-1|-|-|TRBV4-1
CASSQVRGYTVGAFF
TGCGCCAGCAGCCAAGTGCGGGGATACACTGTTGGAGCTTTCTTT
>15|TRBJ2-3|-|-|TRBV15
CATSSDPGVADTQYF
TGCGCCACCAGCAGCGATCCGGGAGTGGCAGATACGCAGTATTTT
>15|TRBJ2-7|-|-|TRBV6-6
CASSSPERSSYEQYF
TGTGCCAGCAGTTCCCCGGAGCGGAGCTCCTACGAGCAGTACTTC
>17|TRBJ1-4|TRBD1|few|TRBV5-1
CASSLDPGNRGSGKLFF
TGCGCCAGCAGTTTAGACCCCGGGAACAGGGGATCTGGAAAACTGTTTTTT
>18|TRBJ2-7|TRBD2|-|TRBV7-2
CASSLVRLAGAARNEQYF
TGTGCCAGCAGCTTAGTGCGTCTAGCGGGAGCCGCCAGGAACGAGCAGTACTTC
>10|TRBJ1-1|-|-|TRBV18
CASSPAEAFF
TGTGCCAGCTCACCGGCAGAAGCTTTCTTT
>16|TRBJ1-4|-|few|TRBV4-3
CASSQDTGFQGEKLFF
TGCGCCAGCAGCCAGGACACAGGGTTCCAAGGAGAAAAACTGTTTTTT
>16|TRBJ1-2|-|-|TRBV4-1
CASSQDPPGVYYGYTF
TGCGCCAGCAGCCAAGATCCCCCAGGGGTCTACTATGGCTACACCTTC
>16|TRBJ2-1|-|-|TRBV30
CAWSARNRPPYNEQFF
TGTGCCTGGAGTGCCCGGAACAGGCCTCCCTACAATGAGCAGTTCTTC
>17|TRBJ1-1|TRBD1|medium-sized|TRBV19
CASSPGQGARGNTEAFF
TGTGCCAGTAGTCCGGGACAGGGGGCGAGGGGGAACACTGAAGCTTTCTTT
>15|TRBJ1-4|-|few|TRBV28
CASSTPGLANEKLFF
TGTGCCAGCAGTACCCCCGGTTTGGCTAATGAAAAACTGTTTTTT
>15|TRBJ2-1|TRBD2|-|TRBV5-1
CASSGSGSDLNEQFF
TGCGCCAGCAGCGGGAGCGGGAGCGATCTCAATGAGCAGTTCTTC
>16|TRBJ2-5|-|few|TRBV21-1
CASSTKSPGGQETQYF
TGTGCCAGCAGCACGAAATCCCCGGGTGGCCAAGAGACCCAGTACTTC